This is a list of T cell receptor beta chains from one sample in a study of T-cell memory formation after mild COVID-19. TCRdb ran MiXCR on the 5' RACE reads and lists one entry per CDR3 protein. The repertoire holds 270,000 or so distinct CDR3 sequences, with roughly a sixth as singletons. Sequencing used PBMCs or a T cell subset sorted from them (not recorded which). The receptors here all came from a young man who had mild COVID-19 (a few samples of this study predate the infection). Cell type and time point are not known. Each CDR3 is given with its conserved first and last residue. D genes are given only for firm matches. Some rows mark clone size as missing; the rest say once, few, many or name a class of expanded clone.

d_gene	v_gene	j_gene	abundance	CDR3nt	CDR3aa
TRBD1	TRBV7-2	TRBJ1-4	-	TGTGCCAGCAGCTCCGCGGGACAGGGTTCCGAAAAACTGTTTTTT	CASSSAGQGSEKLFF
TRBD1	TRBV6-2/TRBV6-3	TRBJ1-5	few	TGTGCCAGCAGCCAGAGACAGGGGCCATATAGCAATCAGCCCCAGCATTTT	CASSQRQGPYSNQPQHF
-	TRBV5-8	TRBJ1-5	many	TGTGCCAGCAGCTTACGGTATCAGCCCCAGCATTTT	CASSLRYQPQHF
-	TRBV12-3/TRBV12-4	TRBJ1-1	-	TGTGCCAGCAGTTTAGTAATCCCTGAAGCTTTCTTT	CASSLVIPEAFF
-	TRBV9	TRBJ2-5	many	TGTGCCAGCAGCGTAACCCCGGGACCTCGGGAGACCCAGTACTTC	CASSVTPGPRETQYF
-	TRBV7-9	TRBJ2-1	-	TGTGCCCTAGAGGTGGGTGAGCAGTTCTTC	CALEVGEQFF
-	TRBV2	TRBJ1-1	few	TGTGCCAGCAGTGAATTGATAGGCGGAGCTTTCTTT	CASSELIGGAFF
TRBD2	TRBV7-2	TRBJ2-1	-	TGTGCCAGCAGCCCTCCCGGACTAGCTGGCAATGAGCAGTTCTTC	CASSPPGLAGNEQFF
-	TRBV6-5	TRBJ1-4	few	TGTGCCAGCAGTAAAACCGGGAAGCTCGCAACTAATGAAAAACTGTTTTTT	CASSKTGKLATNEKLFF
-	TRBV24-1	TRBJ2-5	few	TGTGCCACCAGTGATTTGCCTACAGAGACCCAGTACTTC	CATSDLPTETQYF
-	TRBV7-9	TRBJ2-7	few	TGTGCCAGCAGCTTAGCCGGGACGGTAACCTACGAGCAGTACTTC	CASSLAGTVTYEQYF
-	TRBV20-1	TRBJ2-1	few	TGCAGTGCTAGCAAAGGGGATGAGCAGTTCTTC	CSASKGDEQFF
TRBD1	TRBV10-2	TRBJ1-1	-	TGCGCCAGCAGTGAGTCCACAGGGGGCTGGACTGAAGCTTTCTTT	CASSESTGGWTEAFF
-	TRBV6-5	TRBJ1-4	-	TGTGCCAGCAGGGAGGGTATGGCTAATGAAAAACTGTTTTTT	CASREGMANEKLFF
TRBD2	TRBV11-3	TRBJ2-7	few	TGTGCCAGCAGCTTAAGCGGGGGAAACGACGAGCAGTACTTC	CASSLSGGNDEQYF
TRBD1	TRBV7-9	TRBJ1-1	-	TGTGCCAGCAGCCCACCCAGGGGGCCAAGGAACACTGAAGCTTTCTTT	CASSPPRGPRNTEAFF
-	TRBV5-1	TRBJ2-6	few	TGCGCCAGCAGCTTGGGGGCCGATGGGGCCAACGTCCTGACTTTC	CASSLGADGANVLTF
TRBD1	TRBV12-3/TRBV12-4	TRBJ2-3	-	TGTGCCAGCAGCCCACAGGGGGCTAGAACAGATACGCAGTATTTT	CASSPQGARTDTQYF
-	TRBV25-1	TRBJ2-2	-	TGTGCCCTGAGGAACACCGGGGAGCTGTTTTTT	CALRNTGELFF
-	TRBV21-1	TRBJ1-1	-	TGTGCCAGCAGCAAAGTAATGGGGGCTTTTAGGAACACTGAAGCTTTCTTT	CASSKVMGAFRNTEAFF
-	TRBV5-1	TRBJ1-1	few	TGCGCCAGCAGCTTAATTGGGGCCCCGAACACTGAAGCTTTCTTT	CASSLIGAPNTEAFF
-	TRBV6-2/TRBV6-3	TRBJ1-5	-	TGTGCCAGCAGGTTTAGCGGATATAGCAATCAGCCCCAGCATTTT	CASRFSGYSNQPQHF
-	TRBV7-2	TRBJ1-1	-	TGTGCCAGCAGCTTAGCGCGGACGACTGAAGCTTTCTTT	CASSLARTTEAFF
-	TRBV5-6	TRBJ1-6	few	TGTGCCAGCAGCTTCGGGCAGGGTTCACCCCTCCACTTT	CASSFGQGSPLHF
-	TRBV4-1	TRBJ1-2	few	TGCGCCAGCAGCCAAGGGGGGCAGAAATATGGCTACACCTTC	CASSQGGQKYGYTF
TRBD1	TRBV10-3	TRBJ2-3	-	TGTGCCATCAGTGGACAGGGGCCATCTAACACAGATACGCAGTATTTT	CAISGQGPSNTDTQYF
-	TRBV18	TRBJ2-7	few	TGTGCCAGCTCACCACCGAGTTTTTACTACGAGCAGTACTTC	CASSPPSFYYEQYF
-	TRBV7-9	TRBJ2-5	few	TGTGCCAGCAGCTTCACTGATAACCCGGGACAAGAGACCCAGTACTTC	CASSFTDNPGQETQYF